The text below deals with one TCR beta chain. Its cognate antigen is unknown. The data were obtained in a study of T cell responses to AZD1222 COVID-19 vaccine. Method: immunoSEQ multiplex PCR; TCRdb's copy keeps in-frame clones and lacks some. The table records some 150,000 clones, about 88% of them present only once. Findings and caveats of the study: It should be noted that donors were predominantly white British and more often female, and clonal diversity was possibly underestimated. Regions left unmutated in variants are reportedly the target of nearly half of spike-specific TCRs. Elevations in Spike-specific TCR breadth and depth followed administration of two AZD1222 doses. Without day 14 samples, only post-peak T cell repertoires were studied.

Between the trimmed V and J ends, which lost 6 bases and 1 base, there was a span of 15 bases. The germline V gene encodes CDR1 MNHEY and CDR2 SMNVEV (reference sequence). The CDR3 covers 15 residues. The sequencing here drew on peripheral blood, taken after recovery from COVID-19. This clonotype was obtained from an adult who had recovered from COVID-19. The J gene is TRBJ2-5, the V gene TRBV27; D gene ambiguous. The CDR3 bases are TGTGCCAGCAGCCTGCAAGGTAGCCTCCAAGAGACCCAGTACTTC. It specifies CASSLQGSLQETQYF.